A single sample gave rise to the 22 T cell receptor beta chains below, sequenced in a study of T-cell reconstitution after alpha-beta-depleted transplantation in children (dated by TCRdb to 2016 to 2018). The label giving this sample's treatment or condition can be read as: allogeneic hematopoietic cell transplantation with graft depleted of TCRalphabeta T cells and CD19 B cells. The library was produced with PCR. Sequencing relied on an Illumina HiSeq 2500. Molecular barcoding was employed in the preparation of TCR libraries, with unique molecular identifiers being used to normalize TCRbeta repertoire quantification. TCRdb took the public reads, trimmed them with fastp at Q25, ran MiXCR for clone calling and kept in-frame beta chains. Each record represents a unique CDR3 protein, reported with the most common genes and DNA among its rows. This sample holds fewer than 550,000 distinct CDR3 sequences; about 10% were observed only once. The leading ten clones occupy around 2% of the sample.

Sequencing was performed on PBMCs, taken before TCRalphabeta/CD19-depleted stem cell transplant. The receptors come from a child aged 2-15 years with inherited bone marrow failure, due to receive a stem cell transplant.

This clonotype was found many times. CDR3 residues: CASTGTTTDTQYF. The CDR3 DNA sequence: TGTGCCAGCACCGGGACTACCACAGATACGCAGTATTTT. The rearrangement links TRBV4-2 to TRBJ2-3; 7 nucleotides line up with TRBD2. Trimming cost V 7 bases and J 2 bases; bases outside gene matches: 3. The CDR3 length is 13 residues. Per germline, CDR1 LGHNA and CDR2 YNFKEQ.

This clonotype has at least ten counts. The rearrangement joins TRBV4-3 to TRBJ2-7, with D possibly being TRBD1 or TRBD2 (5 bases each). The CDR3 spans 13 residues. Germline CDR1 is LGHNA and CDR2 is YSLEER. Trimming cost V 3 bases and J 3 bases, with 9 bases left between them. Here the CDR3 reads CASSQRGHYEQYF. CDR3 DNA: TGCGCCAGCAGCCAGAGGGGCCACTACGAGCAGTACTTC.

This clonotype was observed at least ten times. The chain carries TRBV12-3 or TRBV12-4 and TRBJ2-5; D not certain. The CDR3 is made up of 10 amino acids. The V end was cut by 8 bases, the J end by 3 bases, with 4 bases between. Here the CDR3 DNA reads TGTGCCAGCGCCAAAGAGACCCAGTACTTC. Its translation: CASAKETQYF.

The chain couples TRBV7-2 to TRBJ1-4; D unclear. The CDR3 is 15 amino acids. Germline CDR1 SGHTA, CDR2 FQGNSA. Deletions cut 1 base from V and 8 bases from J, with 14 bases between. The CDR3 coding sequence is TGTGCCAGCAGCTTAGTCCGTTCTAATCGGGAAAAACTGTTTTTT. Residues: CASSLVRSNREKLFF. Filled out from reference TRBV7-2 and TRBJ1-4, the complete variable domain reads GAGVSQSPSNKVTEKGKDVELRCDPISGHTALYWYRQSLGQGLEFLIYFQGNSAPDKSGLPSDRFSAERTGGSVSTLTIQRTQQEDSAVYLCASSLVRSNREKLFFGSGTQLSVL.

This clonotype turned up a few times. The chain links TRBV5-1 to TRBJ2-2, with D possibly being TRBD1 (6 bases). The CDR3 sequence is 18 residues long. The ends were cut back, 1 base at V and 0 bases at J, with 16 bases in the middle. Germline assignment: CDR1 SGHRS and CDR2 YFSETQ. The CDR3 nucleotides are TGCGCCAGCAGCTTGCAATGGGGGCAGGGACCGAACACCGGGGAGCTGTTTTTT. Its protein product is CASSLQWGQGPNTGELFF.

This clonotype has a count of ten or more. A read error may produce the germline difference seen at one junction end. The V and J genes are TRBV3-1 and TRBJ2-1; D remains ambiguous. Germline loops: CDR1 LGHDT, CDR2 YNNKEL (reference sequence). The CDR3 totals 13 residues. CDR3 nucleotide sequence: TGTGCCAGCAGCCAAGTCTCCGACAATGAGCAGTTCTTC. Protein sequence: CASSQVSDNEQFF.

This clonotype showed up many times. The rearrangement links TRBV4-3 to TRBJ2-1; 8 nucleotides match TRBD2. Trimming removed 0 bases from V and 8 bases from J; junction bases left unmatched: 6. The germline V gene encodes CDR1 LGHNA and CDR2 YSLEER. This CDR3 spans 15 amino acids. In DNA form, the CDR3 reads TGCGCCAGCAGCCAAGATGAGGGACTAGTATATGAGCAGTTCTTC. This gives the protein CASSQDEGLVYEQFF.

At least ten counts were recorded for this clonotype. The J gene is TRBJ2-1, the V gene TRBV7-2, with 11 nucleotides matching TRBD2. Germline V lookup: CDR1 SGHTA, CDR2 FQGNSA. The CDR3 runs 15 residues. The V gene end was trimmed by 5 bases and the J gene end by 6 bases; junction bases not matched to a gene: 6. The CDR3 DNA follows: TGTGCCAGCAGCCCGGGACTAGCGGCTCTCAATGAGCAGTTCTTC. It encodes CASSPGLAALNEQFF.

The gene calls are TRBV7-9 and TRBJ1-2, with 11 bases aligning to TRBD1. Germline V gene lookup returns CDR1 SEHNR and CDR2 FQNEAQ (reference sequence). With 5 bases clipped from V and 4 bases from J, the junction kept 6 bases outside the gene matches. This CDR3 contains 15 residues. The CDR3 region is CASSAGTGGAYGYTF. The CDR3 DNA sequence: TGTGCCAGCAGCGCCGGGACAGGGGGAGCCTATGGCTACACCTTC.

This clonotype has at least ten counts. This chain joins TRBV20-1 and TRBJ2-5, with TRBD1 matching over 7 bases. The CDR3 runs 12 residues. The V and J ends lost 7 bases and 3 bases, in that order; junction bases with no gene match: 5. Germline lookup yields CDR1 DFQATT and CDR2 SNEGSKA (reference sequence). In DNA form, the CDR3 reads TGCAGTGGTTTCGACAGGGAAGAGACCCAGTACTTC. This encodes CSGFDREETQYF.

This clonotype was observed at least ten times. CDR3 DNA: TGTGCCAGCAGGATCCTCTCTGGGGCCAACGTCCTGACTTTC. Protein sequence: CASRILSGANVLTF. V is TRBV27 and J is TRBJ2-6; no reliable D call. Germline CDR1 MNHEY, CDR2 SMNVEV (reference sequence). The V end lost 6 bases, the J end lost 0 bases, and 6 bases lay between the germline ends. CDR3 size: 14 residues.

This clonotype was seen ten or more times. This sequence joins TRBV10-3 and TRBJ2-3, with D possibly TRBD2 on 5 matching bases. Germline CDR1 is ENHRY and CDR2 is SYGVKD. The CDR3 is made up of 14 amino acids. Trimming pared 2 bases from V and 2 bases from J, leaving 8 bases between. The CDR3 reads CAISEERITDTQYF. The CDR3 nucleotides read TGTGCCATCAGTGAGGAGCGGATCACAGATACGCAGTATTTT.

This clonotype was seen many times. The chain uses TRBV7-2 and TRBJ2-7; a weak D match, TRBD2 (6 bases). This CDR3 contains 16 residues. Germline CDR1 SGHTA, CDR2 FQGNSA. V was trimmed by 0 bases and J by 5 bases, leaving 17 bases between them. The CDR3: CASSLAGSGVRNEQYF. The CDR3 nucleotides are TGTGCCAGCAGCTTAGCCGGGTCGGGAGTAAGAAACGAGCAGTACTTC.

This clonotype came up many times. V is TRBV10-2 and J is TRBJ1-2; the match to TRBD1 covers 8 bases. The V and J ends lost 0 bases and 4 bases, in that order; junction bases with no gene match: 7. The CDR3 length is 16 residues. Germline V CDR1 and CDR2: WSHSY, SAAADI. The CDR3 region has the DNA TGCGCCAGCAGTGAGTCGATTGGGACAGGCGGCTATGGCTACACCTTC. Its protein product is CASSESIGTGGYGYTF.

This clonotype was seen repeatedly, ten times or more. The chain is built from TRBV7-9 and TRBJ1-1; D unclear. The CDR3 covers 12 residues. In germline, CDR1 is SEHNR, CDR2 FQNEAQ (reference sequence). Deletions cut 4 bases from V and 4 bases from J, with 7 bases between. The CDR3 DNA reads TGTGCCAGCAGCTCAGGCTCCACTGAAGCTTTCTTT. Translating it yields CASSSGSTEAFF.

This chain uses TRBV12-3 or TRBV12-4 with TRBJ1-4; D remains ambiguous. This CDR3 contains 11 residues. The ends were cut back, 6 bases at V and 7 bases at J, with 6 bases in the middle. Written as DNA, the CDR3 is TGTGCCAGCAGGGGTGGTGAAAAACTGTTTTTT. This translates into CASRGGEKLFF.

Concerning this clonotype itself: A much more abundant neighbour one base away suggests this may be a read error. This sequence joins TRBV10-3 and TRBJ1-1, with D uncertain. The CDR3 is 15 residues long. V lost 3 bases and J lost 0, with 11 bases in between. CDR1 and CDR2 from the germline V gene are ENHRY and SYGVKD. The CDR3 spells CAISDVEAVNTEAFF. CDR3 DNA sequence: TGTGCCATCAGTGATGTGGAGGCCGTGAACACTGAAGCTTTCTTT.

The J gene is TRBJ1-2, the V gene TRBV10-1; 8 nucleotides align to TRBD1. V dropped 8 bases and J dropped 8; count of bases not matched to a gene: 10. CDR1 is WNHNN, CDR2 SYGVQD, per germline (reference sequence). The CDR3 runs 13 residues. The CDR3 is CASGPGQGYGYTF. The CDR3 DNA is TGCGCCAGCGGCCCCGGACAGGGTTACGGCTACACCTTC.

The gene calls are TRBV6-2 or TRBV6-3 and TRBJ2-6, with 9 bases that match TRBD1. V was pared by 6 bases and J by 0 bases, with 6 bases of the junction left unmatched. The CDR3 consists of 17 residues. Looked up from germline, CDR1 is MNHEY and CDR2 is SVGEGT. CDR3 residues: CASSLPGQGSGANVLTF. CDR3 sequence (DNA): TGTGCCAGCAGCCTTCCGGGACAGGGCTCTGGGGCCAACGTCCTGACTTTC.

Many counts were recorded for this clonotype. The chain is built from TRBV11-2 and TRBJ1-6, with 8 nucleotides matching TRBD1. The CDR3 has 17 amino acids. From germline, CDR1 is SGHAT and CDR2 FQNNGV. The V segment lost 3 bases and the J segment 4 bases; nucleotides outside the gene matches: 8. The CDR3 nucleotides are TGTGCCAGCAGCTTCACACCGGGACAGGAGTATAATTCACCCCTCCACTTT. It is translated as CASSFTPGQEYNSPLHF.

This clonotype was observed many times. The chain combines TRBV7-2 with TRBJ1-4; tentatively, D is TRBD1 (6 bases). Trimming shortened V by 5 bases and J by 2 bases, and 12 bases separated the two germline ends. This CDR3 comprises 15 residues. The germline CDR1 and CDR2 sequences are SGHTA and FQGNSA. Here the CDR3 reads CASSRAGATNEKLFF. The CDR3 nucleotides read TGTGCCAGCAGCCGCGCGGGGGCGACTAATGAAAAACTGTTTTTT.

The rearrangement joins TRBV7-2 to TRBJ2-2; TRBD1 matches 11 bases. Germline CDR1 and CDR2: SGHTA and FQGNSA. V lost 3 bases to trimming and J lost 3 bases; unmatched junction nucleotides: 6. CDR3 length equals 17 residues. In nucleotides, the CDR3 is TGTGCCAGCAGCTTCGTCGGGACAGGGGGATACACCGGGGAGCTGTTTTTT. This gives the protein CASSFVGTGGYTGELFF.